The 30 T cell receptor beta chains reported below all come from one sample, sequenced in a study of regulatory T cells in long-lasting Graves disease (TCRdb year 2021). The library was made by multiplex PCR. Sequencing was performed on an Illumina HiSeq 4000. CDR3 regions were amplified by Arm-PCR with iRepertoire HTBI primers to construct TCR beta libraries. TCRdb trimmed public reads at Q25 via fastp, called clones via MiXCR and kept in-frame beta chains. Entries that share a CDR3 protein sequence are merged under the most common genes and DNA. This sample comprises over 650,000 distinct CDR3 sequences, 25% to 30% of them detected only once. The ten largest clones add up to about 42% of the sample. This specimen's time point label, per the study, means: persistent/refractory GD, antithyroid drugs over 5 years with positive TRAb. For both TCR sequencing and RNA sequencing, RNA was extracted from PBMCs using TRIzol.

The sample consisted of peripheral blood mononuclear cells (PBMCs), taken when the disease was refractory, from a patient treated with antithyroid drugs. The receptors derive from a female donor with Graves disease.

The chain has TRBV7-3 and TRBJ2-7; 16 nucleotides align to TRBD2. The CDR3 is made up of 18 amino acids. Trimming cost V 5 bases and J 2 bases; bases outside gene matches: 9. Looked up from germline, CDR1 is SGHTA and CDR2 is FQGTGA. The CDR3 loop reads CASSPRPGTSGRAYEQYF. The DNA for the CDR3 is TGTGCCAGCAGCCCCCGCCCTGGGACTAGCGGGAGGGCCTACGAGCAGTACTTC.

The V gene is TRBV27, the J gene TRBJ2-2; 7 bases fit TRBD2. The CDR3 totals 17 residues. V lost 3 bases and J lost 3; bases outside the gene matches: 10. Germline lookup yields CDR1 MNHEY and CDR2 SMNVEV (reference sequence). CDR3 bases: TGTGCCAGCAGTTTGACGACTAGCCCTGTAGACACCGGGGAGCTGTTTTTT. Protein product: CASSLTTSPVDTGELFF.

The chain recombines TRBV5-1 with TRBJ2-2, with D unresolved. Germline CDR1 is SGHRS and CDR2 is YFSETQ. Deletions cut 1 base from V and 6 bases from J, with 10 bases between. The CDR3 has 14 residues. The DNA of the CDR3 is TGCGCCAGCAGCTTGTTTGGGTGGTCCGGGGAGCTGTTTTTT. Amino acids: CASSLFGWSGELFF.

This clonotype has a count of ten or more. The chain joins TRBV2 to TRBJ1-1, with D unresolved. V gave up 5 bases and J gave up 1 base, with 8 bases separating them. Germline V gene data show CDR1 as SNHLY and CDR2 as FYNNEI. The CDR3 has 13 residues. CDR3 bases: TGTGCCAGCAGTTCGCAGGCGAACACTGAAGCTTTCTTT. Amino acid sequence: CASSSQANTEAFF.

This clonotype was recorded many times. The chain has TRBV28 and TRBJ2-5; 9 nucleotides align to TRBD2. With V trimmed by 3 bases and J by 5 bases, 10 bases remained unmatched. The CDR3 has 16 amino acids. Germline V CDR1 and CDR2: MDHEN, SYDVKM. Here the CDR3 reads CASSFNGLANSETQYF. The CDR3 DNA is TGTGCCAGCAGTTTTAACGGACTAGCGAACTCGGAGACCCAGTACTTC.

V and J are TRBV7-3 and TRBJ2-5, with 11 bases fitting TRBD1. The CDR3 covers 18 residues. The V gene's germline CDR1 is SGHTA and CDR2 FQGTGA. Trimming took 4 bases from V and 4 from J; bases not matched to a gene: 14. CDR3 DNA sequence: TGTGCCAGCAGCTCGGGGGCCTCCCGGGACAGGGGGACAGAGACCCAGTACTTC. Its translation: CASSSGASRDRGTETQYF.

This clonotype was seen a handful of times. V usage is TRBV20-1 and J usage is TRBJ1-2; tentative D call: TRBD1 (6 bases). V was clipped by 3 bases and J by 4 bases, with 12 bases between them. CDR3 size: 13 residues. CDR1 and CDR2 (germline): DFQATT, SNEGSKA (reference sequence). As DNA, the CDR3 is TGCAGTGCTAGCCCGGGGGCTGCCTATGGCTACACCTTC. Translation gives CSASPGAAYGYTF.

The V call is TRBV28, the J call TRBJ1-4; 9 nucleotides agree with TRBD1. The V and J ends lost 7 bases and 1 base, in that order; junction bases with no gene match: 10. The CDR3 totals 17 residues. Germline V gene sequence: CDR1 MDHEN, CDR2 SYDVKM. This CDR3 reads CASTVEDRGGTNEKLFF. The CDR3 DNA follows: TGTGCCAGCACCGTTGAGGACAGGGGTGGAACTAATGAAAAACTGTTTTTT.

This chain connects TRBV28 to TRBJ1-4; 7 bases are a match to TRBD1. The CDR3 is 15 residues long. The V gene's germline CDR1 is MDHEN and CDR2 SYDVKM. V shed 5 bases and J 7 bases; nucleotides not matched to a gene: 10. The CDR3: CASSPSRGGFEKLFF. The DNA of the CDR3 is TGTGCCAGCAGTCCCTCGAGAGGGGGCTTTGAAAAACTGTTTTTT. Filled out from reference TRBV28 and TRBJ1-4, the complete variable domain reads DVKVTQSSRYLVKRTGEKVFLECVQDMDHENMFWYRQDPGLGLRLIYFSYDVKMKEKGDIPEGYSVSREKKERFSLILESASTNQTSMYLCASSPSRGGFEKLFFGSGTQLSVL.

This clonotype was picked up a small number of times. The rearrangement links TRBV5-1 to TRBJ2-7; D not resolved. CDR3 length: 13 amino acids. Germline V gene data show CDR1 as SGHRS and CDR2 as YFSETQ. V was trimmed by 0 bases and J by 3 bases, leaving 7 bases between them. CDR3 bases: TGCGCCAGCAGCTTGGACTTGCGCTACGAGCAGTACTTC. This sequence encodes CASSLDLRYEQYF.

This clonotype was picked up a small number of times. The chain couples TRBV12-5 to TRBJ2-7, with D perhaps matching TRBD1 (6 bases). V was trimmed by 10 bases and J by 1 base, leaving 20 bases between them. CDR3 length equals 15 residues. Germline values: CDR1 LGHNT, CDR2 FRNRAP. This CDR3 is CAIEVTQGSSYEQYF. The DNA for the CDR3 is TGTGCTATTGAGGTCACTCAGGGGTCTTCCTACGAGCAGTACTTC.

The CDR3 region has the DNA TGTGCCAGCAGCCTTCAGGGGGGGCCGGGCACTGAAGCTTTCTTT. This codes for CASSLQGGPGTEAFF. The chain is built from TRBV4-2 and TRBJ1-1; 7 bases map to TRBD1. V gave up 4 bases and J gave up 4 bases; unmatched junction bases: 9. Germline V gene data show CDR1 as LGHNA and CDR2 as YNFKEQ. This CDR3 is 15 amino acids long.

The chain employs TRBV29-1 and TRBJ1-2; tentatively, D is TRBD1 (5 bases). Germline assignment: CDR1 SQVTM and CDR2 ANQGSEA. This CDR3 contains 13 residues. Between the trimmed V and J ends, which lost 6 bases and 4 bases, there was a span of 15 bases. CDR3 loop: CSVQSTVTYGYTF. CDR3 DNA sequence: TGCAGCGTCCAATCGACAGTCACCTATGGCTACACCTTC.

The chain employs TRBV20-1 and TRBJ2-6; D may be TRBD2 (7 bases). Germline V gene lookup returns CDR1 DFQATT and CDR2 SNEGSKA (reference sequence). With 1 base removed from V and 4 bases from J, the gap between germline ends came to 11 bases. This CDR3 region has 15 residues. CDR3 nucleotides: TGCAGTGCTAGAGCGGGGGGCTACGGGGCCAACGTCCTGACTTTC. Protein sequence: CSARAGGYGANVLTF.

The gene calls are TRBV6-5 and TRBJ1-5; the match to TRBD1 covers 7 bases. Trimming cost V 4 bases and J 2 bases; bases outside gene matches: 8. In germline, CDR1 is MNHEY, CDR2 SVGAGI. This CDR3 spans 16 amino acids. The CDR3 DNA reads as TGTGCCAGCAGTTCTACCCAGGGGGTGGGCAATCAGCCCCAGCATTTT. Amino acid sequence: CASSSTQGVGNQPQHF.

This clonotype came up a few times. The rearrangement joins TRBV6-1 to TRBJ1-2; D perhaps matches TRBD1 (6 bases). Trimming cost V 7 bases and J 8 bases, with 20 bases left between them. Germline CDR1 MNHNS, CDR2 SASEGT. The CDR3 is made up of 14 amino acids. In DNA form, the CDR3 reads TGTGCCAGCACCCCCGACAGGAGCGGGCGCGGCTACACCTTC. It yields the protein CASTPDRSGRGYTF.

The CDR3 is CASSRPRDALYEQYF. As DNA, the CDR3 is TGTGCCAGCAGTCGACCCCGGGACGCCCTCTACGAGCAGTACTTC. This sequence joins TRBV6-1 and TRBJ2-7; D possibly uses TRBD1 or TRBD2 (5 bases each). The germline V gene encodes CDR1 MNHNS and CDR2 SASEGT. V was clipped by 5 bases and J by 3 bases, with 17 bases between them. The CDR3 loop spans 15 amino acids.

There are a few counts of this clonotype. The V call is TRBV11-2, the J call TRBJ1-1; D gene ambiguous. Germline values: CDR1 SGHAT, CDR2 FQNNGV. The CDR3 sequence is 12 residues long. The V gene lost 0 bases and the J gene lost 10 bases, with 9 bases spanning the gap. The CDR3 is CASSLDLGLAFF. CDR3 nucleotide sequence: TGTGCCAGCAGCTTAGATCTCGGATTAGCTTTCTTT.

The table lists this clonotype with many counts. J is TRBJ2-3 and V is TRBV6-2 or TRBV6-3, with 7 bases lining up with TRBD2. The CDR3 is 15 amino acids. Germline CDR1 MNHEY, CDR2 SVGEGT. V gave up 4 bases and J gave up 1 base; unmatched junction bases: 5. CDR3 nucleotides: TGTGCCAGCAGTTCGAGCGGGATACGCACAGATACGCAGTATTTT. This translates into CASSSSGIRTDTQYF.

This clonotype was detected ten times or more. CDR3 region: CASSSSSYEQYF. DNA of the CDR3: TGTGCCAGCAGCTCGAGCTCCTACGAGCAGTACTTC. The chain recombines TRBV11-2 with TRBJ2-7; no definite D call. In germline, CDR1 is SGHAT, CDR2 FQNNGV. V lost 4 bases and J lost 0, with 4 bases in between. The CDR3 totals 12 residues.

This rearrangement joins TRBV19 to TRBJ2-6; a possible D gene is TRBD2 (5 bases). Germline CDR1 LNHDA, CDR2 SQIVND (reference sequence). The CDR3 extends over 17 amino acids. V dropped 6 bases and J dropped 0 bases, with 15 bases sitting between them. CDR3 amino acids: CASSLSGSLSGANVLTF. The DNA of the CDR3 is TGTGCCAGTAGCCTCAGCGGTTCTCTCTCTGGGGCCAACGTCCTGACTTTC.

In nucleotides, the CDR3 is TGCAGTGCTGCGAGGACTAGGGGGGGCACCGGGGAGCTGTTTTTT. Its translation: CSAARTRGGTGELFF. The J gene is TRBJ2-2, the V gene TRBV20-1, with a possible D match to TRBD2 (7 bases). This CDR3 is 15 amino acids long. Trimming cost V 5 bases and J 4 bases, with 17 bases left between them. Germline CDR1 is DFQATT and CDR2 is SNEGSKA (reference sequence).

The chain couples TRBV19 to TRBJ2-2; D ambiguous. Germline V gives CDR1 LNHDA, CDR2 SQIVND (reference sequence). V was shortened by 0 bases and J by 6 bases, with 8 bases between the two germline ends. CDR3 length: 14 residues. Written as DNA, the CDR3 is TGTGCCAGTAGTATAGAGCTAGGAGCCGGGGAGCTGTTTTTT. Translating it yields CASSIELGAGELFF.

The rearrangement links TRBV7-2 to TRBJ1-5, with a weak D call TRBD1 (6 bases). Germline V CDR1 and CDR2: SGHTA, FQGNSA. CDR3 length: 15 residues. V lost 3 bases to trimming and J lost 3 bases, with 12 bases between them. This chain's CDR3 is CASSFLRGNNQPQHF. The DNA of the CDR3 is TGTGCCAGCAGCTTTCTCAGGGGAAACAATCAGCCCCAGCATTTT.

This clonotype came up a few times. CDR3 sequence reads: CSVAGTANNEKLFF. CDR3 in DNA: TGCAGCGTCGCCGGGACAGCTAATAATGAAAAACTGTTTTTT. The chain combines TRBV29-1 with TRBJ1-4; 7 nucleotides align to TRBD1. This CDR3 has 14 amino acids. V lost 6 bases, J lost 4 bases, and 8 bases stayed unmatched. Germline-derived CDR1 and CDR2 are SQVTM and ANQGSEA.

The chain employs TRBV6-5 and TRBJ1-4; D perhaps matches TRBD1 (6 bases). CDR1 and CDR2 from the germline V gene are MNHEY and SVGAGI. The CDR3 loop spans 15 amino acids. The V end was cut by 0 bases, the J end by 8 bases, with 13 bases between. As DNA, the CDR3 is TGTGCCAGCAGTTACTCTCGCCAGGGGTACGAAAAACTGTTTTTT. Translation gives CASSYSRQGYEKLFF.

The chain carries TRBV20-1 and TRBJ2-7; 8 nucleotides agree with TRBD1. The CDR3 length is 15 residues. The V gene end was trimmed by 3 bases and the J gene end by 4 bases; junction bases not matched to a gene: 11. Germline CDR1 is DFQATT and CDR2 is SNEGSKA (reference sequence). This CDR3 reads CSASPGTGLSYEQYF. The DNA of the CDR3 is TGCAGTGCTAGTCCCGGGACAGGACTTTCTTACGAGCAGTACTTC.

The sample holds a few counts of this clonotype. The chain joins TRBV28 to TRBJ2-5; 8 nucleotides line up with TRBD1. Germline-derived CDR1 and CDR2 are MDHEN and SYDVKM. The V and J ends lost 11 bases and 5 bases, in that order; junction bases with no gene match: 16. The CDR3 sequence is 15 residues long. This CDR3 reads CASGPDGQGGETQYF. The DNA for the CDR3 is TGTGCCTCGGGCCCCGACGGACAGGGCGGGGAGACCCAGTACTTC.

This clonotype was recorded a few times. V and J are TRBV6-5 and TRBJ2-5, with TRBD2 identical over 10 bases. Germline CDR1 MNHEY, CDR2 SVGAGI. This CDR3 contains 15 residues. V shed 2 bases and J 3 bases; nucleotides not matched to a gene: 3. The DNA for the CDR3 is TGTGCCAGCAGTTACAGTCTAGCGGGAGAAGAGACCCAGTACTTC. Protein product: CASSYSLAGEETQYF.

The chain has TRBV29-1 and TRBJ2-2; maybe TRBD2 (5 bases). Trimming took 0 bases from V and 4 from J, leaving 9 bases between them. This CDR3 has 14 amino acids. The germline gives CDR1 SQVTM, CDR2 ANQGSEA. CDR3: CSVEDQRATGELFF. CDR3 DNA: TGCAGCGTTGAAGATCAGAGGGCCACCGGGGAGCTGTTTTTT.